The sequence of this TCR beta chain was determined in a study of post-analysis software for immune sequencing data. Concerning this clonotype itself: Its antigen is unidentified.

cDNA libraries of TCR beta carried unique molecular identifiers. From the PCR reads, TCRdb called clonotypes with MiXCR, one entry per CDR3 protein. The table has about 620,000 distinct CDR3 sequences, roughly two fifths seen once. Findings and limits, study-wide: Controls showed lower frequencies than patients for roughly five TRBV segments, and TRBV5-6, TRBV5-1 and TRBV20-1 were among these. Multiple sclerosis patients had significantly lower normalized Chao1 diversity than controls. Co-batched samples clustered tightly together by F measure.

V was pared by 6 bases and J by 2 bases, with 20 bases between. Germline V CDR1 and CDR2: SGHNT, YENEEA. This CDR3 contains 17 residues. J is TRBJ2-1 and V is TRBV11-3, with TRBD2 as a possible D gene (5 bases). The TCR originated in a girl aged 10 to 17 with multiple sclerosis. Material: blood. CDR3 sequence (DNA): TGTGCCAGCAGTCCCGCCTCGGGTAGCGCGGCCTACAATGAGCAGTTCTTC. It yields the protein CASSPASGSAAYNEQFF. Supplemented by reference TRBV11-3 and TRBJ2-1, the full variable domain reads EAGVVQSPRYKIIEKKQPVAFWCNPISGHNTLYWYLQNLGQGPELLIRYENEEAVDDSQLPKDRFSAERLKGVDSTLKIQPAELGDSAVYLCASSPASGSAAYNEQFFGPGTRLTVL.